This T cell receptor (beta chain) appears in the sequencing data of a study of T cell responses to AZD1222 COVID-19 vaccine. General observations from the study: The span of vaccine-associated CD4 TCRs extended across spike, with dominance at 160-218 and 743-854. Clonal diversity was possibly underestimated; the donors were predominantly white British and more often female.

Assay used: immunoSEQ multiplex PCR; TCRdb lists only in-frame clones, some missing. The sample lists about 170,000 clones, 85% to 90% occurring once. V dropped 5 bases and J dropped 4 bases, with 14 bases sitting between them. The CDR3 runs to 14 residues. The germline CDR1 and CDR2 sequences are SEHNR and FQNEAQ (reference sequence). Turning to this clone: The antigen is not known.

Sequencing was performed on peripheral blood, taken 28 days after the second dose of the MenACWY control vaccine. This receptor was identified in an adult who received the MenACWY meningococcal vaccine as a control. This chain uses TRBV7-9 with TRBJ1-2, with D unclear. The CDR3 loop reads CASSPSGVSYGYTF. CDR3 DNA sequence: TGTGCCAGCAGCCCGAGCGGGGTTAGCTATGGCTACACCTTC.